The 14 T cell receptor beta chains in this list originate from one sample, sequenced in a study of cytomegalovirus exposure and HLA in healthy donors (dated by TCRdb to between 2016 and 2019). The receptor library was made with the immunoSEQ multiplex PCR assay. For the multiplex PCR, a mixture combining 60 forward primers for TCR Vbeta segments and 13 reverse primers for TCR Jbeta segments was used. TCRdb carries this immuneACCESS record with in-frame sequences only. Its versions omit some clonotypes, under half of them owing to an unresolved V gene in the studies checked, with the rest unexplained. The sample table contains 110,000 to 150,000 clones; only one count was recorded for less than 90% of them. More than 2% of the sample comes from the top ten. The material sequenced was PBMCs. All receptors derive from a boy between 2 and 15 years old in good health and CMV-seronegative.

The V gene is TRBV5-1, the J gene TRBJ1-5; D gene uncertain. Germline V lookup: CDR1 SGHRS, CDR2 YFSETQ. CDR3 length: 17 amino acids. V was shortened by 4 bases and J by 3 bases, with 20 bases between the two germline ends. CDR3 bases: TGCGCCAGCAGCCCGGACGTACTAGGGAATAACAATCAGCCCCAGCATTTT. It codes for CASSPDVLGNNNQPQHF.

This chain uses TRBV19 with TRBJ2-3, with D possibly matching TRBD1 (7 bases). The CDR3 runs 16 residues. Germline values: CDR1 LNHDA, CDR2 SQIVND (reference sequence). Between the trimmed V and J ends, which lost 4 bases and 5 bases, there was a span of 19 bases. CDR3 in amino acids: CASSTRGKGAGDTQYF. The CDR3 region has the DNA TGTGCCAGTAGTACGCGGGGTAAGGGGGCTGGAGATACGCAGTATTTT. Full variable domain (outside the CDR3, taken from reference TRBV19 and TRBJ2-3): DGGITQSPKYLFRKEGQNVTLSCEQNLNHDAMYWYRQDPGQGLRLIYYSQIVNDFQKGDIAEGYSVSREKKESFPLTVTSAQKNPTAFYLCASSTRGKGAGDTQYFGPGTRLTVL.

The V and J genes are TRBV11-3 and TRBJ1-2; D is unresolved. CDR3 size: 17 residues. The germline CDR1 and CDR2 sequences are SGHNT and YENEEA. Trimming stripped 0 bases from V and 0 bases from J, with 14 bases between. The CDR3 sequence is CASSLDSPGRANYGYTF. The CDR3 nucleotides are TGTGCCAGCAGCTTAGATTCTCCAGGTCGAGCTAACTATGGCTACACCTTC.

This clone has just a few counts. The chain has TRBV27 and TRBJ1-2; 9 nucleotides align to TRBD1. This CDR3 region has 14 residues. V shed 5 bases and J 4 bases; nucleotides not matched to a gene: 5. CDR1 is MNHEY, CDR2 SMNVEV, per germline (reference sequence). CDR3 bases: TGTGCCAGCAGTAGGGACAGGGCGGGCTATGGCTACACCTTC. Its translation is CASSRDRAGYGYTF.

The gene calls are TRBV10-3 and TRBJ1-1; the D gene is possibly TRBD1 (6 bases). The CDR3 loop spans 13 amino acids. In germline, CDR1 is ENHRY, CDR2 SYGVKD. Trimming left V 6 bases short and J 0 bases short, with 8 bases between. The DNA of the CDR3 is TGTGCCATCAGGGACAGCCTGAACACTGAAGCTTTCTTT. It translates to CAIRDSLNTEAFF.

The chain carries TRBV10-2 and TRBJ2-1; 9 bases are shared with TRBD2. CDR1 is WSHSY, CDR2 SAAADI, per germline. This CDR3 has 16 residues. Trimming at V came to 6 bases and at J to 0 bases, leaving 6 bases not matched to a gene. CDR3 sequence reads: CASRLLAGSSYNEQFF. CDR3 nucleotide sequence: TGCGCCAGCAGGCTTCTAGCGGGGAGCTCCTACAATGAGCAGTTCTTC.

On this clone: Other nucleotide sequences in the sample specify the same CDR3. The rearrangement uses TRBV6-4 and TRBJ2-2; 7 nucleotides agree with TRBD1. J gave up 6 bases and V 2 bases, and 0 bases lay outside the gene matches. The CDR3 runs 13 residues. In germline, CDR1 is MRHNA, CDR2 SNTAGT. The CDR3 DNA reads as TGTGCCAGCAGTGACGGACAGGCCGGGGAGCTGTTTTTT. As protein: CASSDGQAGELFF.

The chain couples TRBV7-6 to TRBJ2-2; 7 nucleotides line up with TRBD2. Germline V lookup: CDR1 SGHVS, CDR2 FNYEAQ. Losses at the gene ends were 5 bases for V and 3 bases for J; bases not matched to a gene: 9. The CDR3 length is 16 residues. The CDR3 coding sequence is TGTGCCAGCAGCCCCCCGGGGGGTTTATACACCGGGGAGCTGTTTTTT. Residues: CASSPPGGLYTGELFF.

In the case of this clone: An end of the junction differs from the germline gene, which may be a read error. The genes are TRBV7-9 and TRBJ2-7, with unresolved D. Germline V lookup: CDR1 SEHNR, CDR2 FQNEAQ (reference sequence). The CDR3 has 16 residues. The CDR3 loop reads CSSSFGPFTITYEQYF. The CDR3 nucleotides are TGTTCCAGCAGCTTTGGTCCCTTCACAATCACCTACGAGCAGTACTTC.

This chain joins TRBV7-3 and TRBJ2-7; a possible D gene is TRBD1 (6 bases). The CDR3 spans 10 residues. Germline V gene data show CDR1 as SGHTA and CDR2 as FQGTGA. CDR3 coding DNA: TGTCCAGGACAGACTTACGAGCAGTACTTC. It yields the protein CPGQTYEQYF.

The CDR3 nucleotides read TGCGCCAGCAGCGTAACATTGAACACTGAAGCTTTCTTT. It encodes CASSVTLNTEAFF. The V call is TRBV5-1, the J call TRBJ1-1; D not resolved. CDR1 and CDR2 from the germline V gene are SGHRS and YFSETQ. The CDR3 sequence is 13 residues long. V was shortened by 4 bases and J by 0 bases, with 7 bases between the two germline ends.

The chain links TRBV10-3 to TRBJ1-3; D gene uncertain. The germline V gene encodes CDR1 ENHRY and CDR2 SYGVKD. This CDR3 contains 14 residues. V was trimmed by 8 bases and J by 1 base, leaving 12 bases between them. CDR3 sequence (DNA): TGTGCCATCGAGGGTAGGCATTCTGGAAACACCATATATTTT. This encodes CAIEGRHSGNTIYF.

The V and J genes are TRBV9 and TRBJ1-4, with D maybe TRBD1 (5 bases). The CDR3 is made up of 15 amino acids. Trimming pared 4 bases from V and 0 bases from J, leaving 10 bases between. In germline, CDR1 is SGDLS, CDR2 YYNGEE. The CDR3 loop is CASSLGGATNEKLFF. Written as DNA, the CDR3 is TGTGCCAGCAGCCTGGGAGGGGCAACTAATGAAAAACTGTTTTTT.

The CDR3 protein is CASSLAGASGRRDTGELFF. The CDR3 DNA sequence: TGTGCCAGCAGCTTAGCGGGCGCTAGCGGGAGGCGAGACACCGGGGAGCTGTTTTTT. This chain links TRBV7-9 with TRBJ2-2; 11 bases fit TRBD2. This CDR3 is built from 19 residues. With 0 bases clipped from V and 3 bases from J, the junction kept 9 bases outside the gene matches. Germline loops: CDR1 SEHNR, CDR2 FQNEAQ (reference sequence).